This T cell receptor (beta chain) was observed in a study of T cells expressing NK-cell markers. About this clonotype: What it binds is not known.

One entry per CDR3 protein, without DNA, is what TCRdb gives after re-calling the 5' RACE reads. Recorded for this sample: some 600,000 distinct CDR3 sequences. The length of the CDR3 is 14 residues. Per germline, CDR1 LGHDT and CDR2 YNNKEL (reference sequence). Study-level points and caveats: The share of CD8+ T cells held by dominant NKG2C+ clonotypes was roughly 1.0-8% in about six donors.

The chain couples TRBV3-1 to TRBJ2-7. The specimen was blood T cells: a sorted CD56 or NKG2C T cell subset, CD4+ or CD8+ T cells, or bulk PBMC T cells (not recorded which). The TCR sequence derives from a young man in good health. CDR3 sequence reads: CASSQDPTYYEQYF.